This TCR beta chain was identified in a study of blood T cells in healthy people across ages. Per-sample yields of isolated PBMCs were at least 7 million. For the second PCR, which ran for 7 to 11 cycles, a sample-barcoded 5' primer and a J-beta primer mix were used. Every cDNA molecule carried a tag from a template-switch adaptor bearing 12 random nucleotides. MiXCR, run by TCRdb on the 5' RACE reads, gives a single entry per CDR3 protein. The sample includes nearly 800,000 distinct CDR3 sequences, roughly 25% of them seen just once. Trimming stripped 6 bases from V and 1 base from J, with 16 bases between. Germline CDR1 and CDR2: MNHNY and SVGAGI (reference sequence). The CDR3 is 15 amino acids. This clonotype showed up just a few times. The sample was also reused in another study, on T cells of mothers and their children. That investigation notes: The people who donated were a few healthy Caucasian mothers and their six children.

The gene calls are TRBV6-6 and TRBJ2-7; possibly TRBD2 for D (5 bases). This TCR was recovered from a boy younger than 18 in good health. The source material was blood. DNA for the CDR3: TGTGCCAGCAGCGCCGAAGGGAGAGGGTCCTACGAGCAGTACTTC. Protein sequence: CASSAEGRGSYEQYF.